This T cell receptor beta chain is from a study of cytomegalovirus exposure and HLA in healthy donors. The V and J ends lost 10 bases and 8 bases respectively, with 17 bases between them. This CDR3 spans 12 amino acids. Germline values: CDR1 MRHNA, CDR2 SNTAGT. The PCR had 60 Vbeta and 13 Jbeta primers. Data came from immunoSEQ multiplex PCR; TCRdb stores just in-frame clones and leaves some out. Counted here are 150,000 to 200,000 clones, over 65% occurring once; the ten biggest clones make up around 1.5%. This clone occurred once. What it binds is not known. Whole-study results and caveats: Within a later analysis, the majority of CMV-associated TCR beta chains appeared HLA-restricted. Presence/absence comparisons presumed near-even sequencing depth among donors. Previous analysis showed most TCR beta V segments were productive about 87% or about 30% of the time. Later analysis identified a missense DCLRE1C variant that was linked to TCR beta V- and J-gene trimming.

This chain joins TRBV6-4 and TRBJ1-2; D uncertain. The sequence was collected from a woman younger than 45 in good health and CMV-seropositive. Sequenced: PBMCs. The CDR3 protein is CATSTGGRGYTF. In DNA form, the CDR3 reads TGTGCCACCTCTACGGGAGGGCGCGGCTACACCTTC.